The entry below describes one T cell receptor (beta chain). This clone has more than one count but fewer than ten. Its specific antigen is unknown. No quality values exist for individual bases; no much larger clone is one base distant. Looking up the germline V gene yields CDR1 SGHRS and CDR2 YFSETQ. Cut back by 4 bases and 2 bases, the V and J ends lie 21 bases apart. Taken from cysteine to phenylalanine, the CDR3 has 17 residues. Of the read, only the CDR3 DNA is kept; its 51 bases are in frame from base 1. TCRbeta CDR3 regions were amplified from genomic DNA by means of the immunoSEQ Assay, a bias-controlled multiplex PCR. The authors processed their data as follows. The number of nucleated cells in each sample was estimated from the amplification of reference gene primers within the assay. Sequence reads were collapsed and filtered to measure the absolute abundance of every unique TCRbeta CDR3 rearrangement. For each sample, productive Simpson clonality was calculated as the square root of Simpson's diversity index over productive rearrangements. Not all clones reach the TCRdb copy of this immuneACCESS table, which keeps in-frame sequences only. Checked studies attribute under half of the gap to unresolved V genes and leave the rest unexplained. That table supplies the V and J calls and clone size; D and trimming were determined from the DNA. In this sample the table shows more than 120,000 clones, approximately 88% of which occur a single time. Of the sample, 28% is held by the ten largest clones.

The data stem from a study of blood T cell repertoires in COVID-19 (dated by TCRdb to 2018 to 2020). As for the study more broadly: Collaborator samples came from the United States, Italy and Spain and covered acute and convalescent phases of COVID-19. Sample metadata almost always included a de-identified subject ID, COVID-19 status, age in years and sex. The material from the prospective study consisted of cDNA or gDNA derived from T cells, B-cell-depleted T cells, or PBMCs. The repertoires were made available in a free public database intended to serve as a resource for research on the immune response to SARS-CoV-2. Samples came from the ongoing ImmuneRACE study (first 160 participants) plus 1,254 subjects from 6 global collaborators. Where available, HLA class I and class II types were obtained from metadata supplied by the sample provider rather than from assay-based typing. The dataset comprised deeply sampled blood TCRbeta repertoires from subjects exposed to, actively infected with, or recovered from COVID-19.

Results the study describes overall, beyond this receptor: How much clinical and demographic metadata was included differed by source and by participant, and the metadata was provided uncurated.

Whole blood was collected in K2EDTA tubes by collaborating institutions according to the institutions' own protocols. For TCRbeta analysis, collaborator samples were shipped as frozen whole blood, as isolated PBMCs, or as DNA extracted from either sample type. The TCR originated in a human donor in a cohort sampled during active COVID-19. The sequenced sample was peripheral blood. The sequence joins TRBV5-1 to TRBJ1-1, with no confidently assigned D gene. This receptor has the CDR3 CASSGATLGHLNTEAFF. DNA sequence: TGCGCCAGCAGCGGAGCAACCTTAGGTCACCTTAACACTGAAGCTTTCTTT. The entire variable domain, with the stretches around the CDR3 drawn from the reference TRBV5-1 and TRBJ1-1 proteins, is KAGVTQTPRYLIKTRGQQVTLSCSPISGHRSVSWYQQTPGQGLQFLFEYFSETQRNKGNFPGRFSGRQFSNSRSEMNVSTLELGDSALYLCASSGATLGHLNTEAFFGQGTRLTVV.